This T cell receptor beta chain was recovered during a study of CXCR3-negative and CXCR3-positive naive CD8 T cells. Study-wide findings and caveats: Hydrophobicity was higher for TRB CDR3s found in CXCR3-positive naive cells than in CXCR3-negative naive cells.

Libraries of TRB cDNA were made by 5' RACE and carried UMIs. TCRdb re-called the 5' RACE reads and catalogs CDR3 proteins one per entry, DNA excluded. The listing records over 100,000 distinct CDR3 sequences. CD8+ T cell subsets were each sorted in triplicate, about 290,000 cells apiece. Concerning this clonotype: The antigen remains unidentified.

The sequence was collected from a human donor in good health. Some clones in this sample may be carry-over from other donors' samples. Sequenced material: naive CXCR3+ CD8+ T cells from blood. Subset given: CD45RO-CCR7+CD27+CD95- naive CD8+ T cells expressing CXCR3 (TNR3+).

CDR3 sequence reads: CASSVGALRQSFNYGYTF. The chain links TRBV9 to TRBJ1-2. This CDR3 is built from 18 residues. In germline, CDR1 is SGDLS, CDR2 YYNGEE. Variable domain in full (rest from reference TRBV9 and TRBJ1-2): DSGVTQTPKHLITATGQRVTLRCSPRSGDLSVYWYQQSLDQGLQFLIQYYNGEERAKGNILERFSAQQFPDLHSELNLSSLELGDSALYFCASSVGALRQSFNYGYTFGSGTRLTVV.